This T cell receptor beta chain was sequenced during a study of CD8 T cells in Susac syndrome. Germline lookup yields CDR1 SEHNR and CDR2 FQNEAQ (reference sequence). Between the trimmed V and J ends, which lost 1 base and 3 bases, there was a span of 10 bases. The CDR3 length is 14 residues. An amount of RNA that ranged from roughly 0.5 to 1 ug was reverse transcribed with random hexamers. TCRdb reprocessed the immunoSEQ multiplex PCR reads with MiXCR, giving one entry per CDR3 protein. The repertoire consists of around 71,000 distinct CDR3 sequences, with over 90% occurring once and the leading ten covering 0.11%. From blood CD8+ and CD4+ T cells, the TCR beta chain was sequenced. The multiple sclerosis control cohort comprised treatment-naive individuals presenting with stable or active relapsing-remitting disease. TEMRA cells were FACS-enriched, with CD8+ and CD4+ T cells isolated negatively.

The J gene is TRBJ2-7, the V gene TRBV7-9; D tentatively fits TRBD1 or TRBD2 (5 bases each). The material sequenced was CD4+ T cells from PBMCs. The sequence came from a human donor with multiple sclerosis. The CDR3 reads CASSLVAGSYEQYF. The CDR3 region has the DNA TGTGCCAGCAGCTTAGTGGCAGGGAGCTACGAGCAGTACTTC.